Listed here are 25 T cell receptor beta chains from one sample, sequenced in a study of T cell repertoires in cytomegalovirus infection. TCRdb analysed the reads with MiXCR anew, one entry per CDR3 protein. There are approximately 630,000 distinct CDR3 sequences in the sample; 20% to 25% occur only once, and 8% lies in the top ten. Sequencing input: CD8+ T cells from PBMCs. The receptors come from a human donor in good health (CMV status not recorded). Some clones in this sample may be carry-over from other donors' samples.

This clonotype appeared a few times. The chain couples TRBV9 to TRBJ1-1, with D unclear. Germline V gene sequence: CDR1 SGDLS, CDR2 YYNGEE. Between the trimmed V and J ends, which lost 1 base and 6 bases, there was a span of 10 bases. This CDR3 is built from 13 residues. CDR3 amino acids: CASSVSETSEAFF. Here the CDR3 DNA reads TGTGCCAGCAGCGTATCCGAGACCTCTGAAGCTTTCTTT.

This clonotype has at least ten counts. The chain joins TRBV6-2 or TRBV6-3 to TRBJ2-7; the D is unclear. This CDR3 is built from 13 residues. Per germline, CDR1 MNHEY and CDR2 SVGEGT. Trimming took off 8 bases at V and 4 bases at J, with 15 bases between the two ends. The CDR3 sequence: CASAPTAVYEQYF. CDR3 sequence (DNA): TGTGCCAGCGCACCCACGGCAGTATACGAGCAGTACTTC.

In its sample, this clonotype was seen many times. DNA of the CDR3: TGTGCCAGCAGTTACTCTCTCGGGACAGGGGGGTTGAACACTGAAGCTTTCTTT. The encoded protein is CASSYSLGTGGLNTEAFF. V usage is TRBV6-5 and J usage is TRBJ1-1, with 11 bases matching TRBD1. V was clipped by 0 bases and J by 0 bases; unmatched bases: 6. Germline-derived CDR1 and CDR2 are MNHEY and SVGAGI. The CDR3 is 18 residues long.

V is TRBV4-1 and J is TRBJ2-1; possibly TRBD1 or TRBD2 for D (7 bases each). The CDR3 is 15 amino acids. V lost 3 bases to trimming and J lost 7 bases, with 16 bases between them. Germline values: CDR1 MGHRA, CDR2 YSYEKL. The CDR3 nucleotides read TGCGCCAGCAGCCATCAGGGGGGGGGACGGAATGAGCAGTTCTTC. Translating gives CASSHQGGGRNEQFF.

The CDR3 region is CASSLILQSRYEQYF. The CDR3 DNA is TGTGCCAGCAGCTTAATCCTACAGAGTCGCTACGAGCAGTACTTC. The chain recombines TRBV7-2 with TRBJ2-7; D is ambiguous. CDR1 and CDR2 from the germline V gene are SGHTA and FQGNSA. The V end lost 2 bases, the J end lost 3 bases, and 14 bases lay between the germline ends. CDR3 length equals 15 residues.

This clonotype has more than one count but fewer than ten. The rearrangement links TRBV10-3 to TRBJ1-2, with D uncertain. In germline, CDR1 is ENHRY, CDR2 SYGVKD. This CDR3 region has 11 residues. V was cut by 3 bases and J by 1 base, with 0 bases left in between. The CDR3 DNA reads as TGTGCCATCAGTGATAACTATGGCTACACCTTC. It codes for CAISDNYGYTF.

CDR3 residues: CASSSDVYEQYF. CDR3 nucleotide sequence: TGTGCCAGCAGTTCGGACGTCTACGAGCAGTACTTC. This chain joins TRBV7-9 and TRBJ2-7; D is undetermined. The CDR3 covers 12 residues. V gave up 6 bases and J gave up 3 bases, with 9 bases separating them. Germline lookup yields CDR1 SEHNR and CDR2 FQNEAQ (reference sequence).

This clonotype turned up a few times. The J gene is TRBJ2-7, the V gene TRBV5-5; D remains unclear. From germline, CDR1 is SGHKS and CDR2 YYEKEE (reference sequence). The CDR3 is made up of 17 amino acids. Trimming took 1 base from V and 1 from J, leaving 18 bases between them. As DNA, the CDR3 is TGTGCCAGCAGCTTGTTCGAAACTTGGGGTTTTTCCTACGAGCAGTACGTC. It encodes CASSLFETWGFSYEQYV.

The V call is TRBV15, the J call TRBJ2-4, with 7 positions matching TRBD2. V shed 1 base and J 6 bases; nucleotides not matched to a gene: 0. Germline values: CDR1 LNHNV, CDR2 YYDKDF (reference sequence). The CDR3 is 13 residues long. This CDR3 is CATSRGGGNIQYF. CDR3 coding DNA: TGTGCCACCAGCAGAGGCGGGGGAAACATTCAGTACTTC.

Only a few counts were recorded for this clonotype. The CDR3 bases are TGTGCCAGCAGCCCGCGACTAGCCCGGGGCTACGAGCAGTACGTC. Protein sequence: CASSPRLARGYEQYV. This chain uses TRBV7-3 with TRBJ2-7, with 7 bases identical to TRBD2. Looked up from germline, CDR1 is SGHTA and CDR2 is FQGTGA. After removal of 5 bases from V and 3 bases from J, the junction contained 10 bases not matched to a gene. This CDR3 spans 15 amino acids.

This clonotype showed up many times. The chain uses TRBV7-3 and TRBJ2-3; D remains unclear. Germline V gene lookup returns CDR1 SGHTA and CDR2 FQGTGA. The CDR3 has 13 residues. The V end was cut by 0 bases, the J end by 6 bases, with 7 bases between. The CDR3 sequence: CASSLTILDTQYF. The CDR3, as DNA: TGTGCCAGCAGCTTAACTATTTTGGATACGCAGTATTTT.

In its sample, this clonotype was seen a few times. The chain is built from TRBV20-1 and TRBJ2-3; D gene ambiguous. CDR3 length equals 13 residues. CDR1 is DFQATT, CDR2 SNEGSKA, per germline (reference sequence). Trimming removed 2 bases from V and 1 base from J, with 7 bases in between. The CDR3 DNA reads TGCAGTGCTAGATTTAGAGGCACAGATACGCAGTATTTT. It translates to CSARFRGTDTQYF.

The chain carries TRBV20-1 and TRBJ2-3, with TRBD2 as a possible D gene (6 bases). Trimming stripped 3 bases from V and 4 bases from J, with 11 bases between. The CDR3 runs 13 residues. CDR1 and CDR2 (germline): DFQATT, SNEGSKA (reference sequence). CDR3 coding DNA: TGCAGTGCTAGGTGGGGGGAGCCAGATACGCAGTATTTT. Translated: CSARWGEPDTQYF.

The chain carries TRBV19 and TRBJ2-2; D is uncertain. Looked up from germline, CDR1 is LNHDA and CDR2 is SQIVND (reference sequence). Trimming removed 3 bases at V and 11 bases at J, with 10 bases between. The CDR3 runs to 12 residues. CDR3 in amino acids: CASSITRRELFF. The DNA for the CDR3 is TGTGCCAGTAGTATCACCAGGCGAGAGCTGTTTTTT. Filled out from reference TRBV19 and TRBJ2-2, the complete variable domain reads DGGITQSPKYLFRKEGQNVTLSCEQNLNHDAMYWYRQDPGQGLRLIYYSQIVNDFQKGDIAEGYSVSREKKESFPLTVTSAQKNPTAFYLCASSITRRELFFGEGSRLTVL.

This clonotype was seen ten or more times. V is TRBV12-3 or TRBV12-4 and J is TRBJ2-2, with 11 bases matching TRBD1. J gave up 6 bases and V 5 bases, and 8 bases lay outside the gene matches. CDR3 length: 16 amino acids. The CDR3 nucleotides are TGTGCCAGCAGTCCGAGGGGACAGGGGGTATCCGGGGAGCTGTTTTTT. It encodes CASSPRGQGVSGELFF.

The table lists this clonotype with a few counts. The chain uses TRBV20-1 and TRBJ2-7; D ambiguous. V lost 0 bases to trimming and J lost 1 base, with 10 bases between them. This CDR3 is built from 14 residues. The V gene's germline CDR1 is DFQATT and CDR2 SNEGSKA (reference sequence). The CDR3 spells CSARDYKTSYEQYV. CDR3 sequence (DNA): TGCAGTGCTAGAGATTATAAAACGTCCTACGAGCAGTACGTC.

This clonotype occurred a few times. The chain combines TRBV7-3 with TRBJ2-7; 9 bases match TRBD1. V lost 5 bases to trimming and J lost 2 bases; unmatched junction nucleotides: 7. Germline values: CDR1 SGHTA, CDR2 FQGTGA. The CDR3 has 15 amino acids. DNA for the CDR3: TGTGCCAGCAGCGTCCGGGACAGGGAGCCCTACGAGCAGTACTTC. Translating it yields CASSVRDREPYEQYF.

This clonotype occurred a few times. The chain joins TRBV7-9 to TRBJ2-7; 10 bases map to TRBD2. V was pared by 6 bases and J by 5 bases, with 10 bases of the junction left unmatched. CDR3 length: 15 residues. Germline CDR1 SEHNR, CDR2 FQNEAQ (reference sequence). CDR3 sequence: CASSRHWTSGDEQYF. In DNA form, the CDR3 reads TGTGCCAGCAGTCGGCACTGGACTAGCGGAGACGAGCAGTACTTC.

This clonotype was observed at least ten times. V gene TRBV7-2 combines with J gene TRBJ1-5; no definite D call. From germline, CDR1 is SGHTA and CDR2 FQGNSA. V was pared by 1 base and J by 1 base, with 8 bases between. The CDR3 is 15 amino acids. For the CDR3, the DNA is TGTGCCAGCAGCTTAGTGGCAAGGAGCAATCAGCCCCAGCATTTT. As protein: CASSLVARSNQPQHF. Full variable domain (missing parts from reference TRBV7-2 and TRBJ1-5): GAGVSQSPSNKVTEKGKDVELRCDPISGHTALYWYRQSLGQGLEFLIYFQGNSAPDKSGLPSDRFSAERTGGSVSTLTIQRTQQEDSAVYLCASSLVARSNQPQHFGDGTRLSIL.

The rearrangement links TRBV12-3 or TRBV12-4 to TRBJ1-1; maybe TRBD1 (5 bases). V was shortened by 5 bases and J by 12 bases, with 16 bases between the two germline ends. The CDR3 spans 12 residues. CDR3 sequence reads: CASSTAGVRTFF. In nucleotides, the CDR3 is TGTGCCAGCAGTACAGCGGGGGTACGGACTTTCTTT.

The V call is TRBV29-1, the J call TRBJ2-3; D might be TRBD1 or TRBD2, each matching 6 bases. Germline assignment: CDR1 SQVTM and CDR2 ANQGSEA. Trimming took 8 bases from V and 6 from J, leaving 18 bases between them. There are 13 residues in the CDR3. CDR3 residues: CSTTGAERDTQYF. The CDR3 nucleotides read TGCAGCACTACGGGGGCTGAAAGGGATACGCAGTATTTT.

This clonotype was seen a few times. The rearrangement joins TRBV15 to TRBJ1-1; D perhaps matches TRBD1 (6 bases). The V gene's germline CDR1 is LNHNV and CDR2 YYDKDF (reference sequence). The germline V and J ends were trimmed by 0 bases and 5 bases, with 19 bases remaining between them. This CDR3 has 17 amino acids. The CDR3 loop is CATSRDGGRISGTEAFF. DNA of the CDR3: TGTGCCACCAGCAGAGATGGGGGGCGCATCTCTGGGACTGAAGCTTTCTTT.

This clonotype was found many times. This sequence joins TRBV29-1 and TRBJ2-1; perhaps TRBD1 as D (6 bases). The CDR3 totals 14 residues. Germline V gene data show CDR1 as SQVTM and CDR2 as ANQGSEA. V was pared by 5 bases and J by 7 bases, with 18 bases between. CDR3 protein: CSVSGRGLGNEQFF. CDR3 sequence (DNA): TGCAGCGTTTCGGGCAGGGGTTTGGGGAATGAGCAGTTCTTC.

This clonotype was seen at least ten times. The chain couples TRBV6-2 or TRBV6-3 to TRBJ2-7; D unclear. The CDR3 contains 15 residues. Trimming stripped 6 bases from V and 0 bases from J, with 15 bases between. CDR1 is MNHEY, CDR2 SVGEGT, per germline. The CDR3 here is CASRSADRSSYEQYV. The CDR3 coding sequence is TGTGCCAGCAGATCGGCCGATAGAAGCTCCTACGAGCAGTACGTC.

This clonotype appeared a few times. The chain is built from TRBV29-1 and TRBJ2-7; 9 bases are a match to TRBD1. V shed 6 bases and J 1 base; nucleotides not matched to a gene: 7. Per germline, CDR1 SQVTM and CDR2 ANQGSEA. There are 14 residues in the CDR3. The CDR3 bases are TGCAGCGTCGAGGACAGGGGTGTATCCTACGAGCAGTACTTC. Its protein is CSVEDRGVSYEQYF.